Reported below is one TCR beta chain. This specimen comes from a study of blood T cell repertoires in COVID-19. The wider study: The cDNA or gDNA used as material had been derived from T cells, B-cell-depleted T cells, or PBMCs.

In the study's own analysis: Amplified reference gene primers provided the basis for estimating nucleated cell counts. Sequencing was performed with immunoSEQ multiplex PCR; in TCRdb, only in-frame clones are kept and a portion is missing. V and J calls and clone size are copied from that table; D and trimming were computed from the DNA. The data contain fewer than 250,000 clones, almost 85% of them singletons. Trimming left V 3 bases short and J 2 bases short, with 8 bases between. The CDR3 runs 13 residues. Germline CDR1 is DFQATT and CDR2 is SNEGSKA (reference sequence). Specimen: peripheral blood. The TCR was taken from a woman aged 80 or older with acute or convalescent COVID-19. This chain joins TRBV20-1 and TRBJ2-4; a weak D match, TRBD1 (5 bases). CDR3 in amino acids: CSASKGTKNIQYF. CDR3 sequence (DNA): TGCAGTGCTAGTAAGGGGACCAAAAACATTCAGTACTTC.